The T cell receptor (beta chain) under discussion was sequenced for a study of blood T cells in healthy people across ages. Whole-study findings and limits: Older individuals had lower TCR beta diversity per million T cells (the decline was roughly linear). Estimates drawn from one million T cells were deemed to understate diversity. Both naive CD4+ cell counts and diversity were greater in long-lived donors than in aged donors.

This clonotype has just a few counts. Its target is not known. The second PCR ran about 6 to 12 cycles with a sample-barcoded 5' primer and J-beta primers. All cDNA molecules were each tagged by a template-switch adaptor with 12 random nucleotides. TCRdb fed the 5' RACE reads into MiXCR, producing one record per CDR3 protein. Among roughly 800,000 distinct CDR3 sequences, over 45% were seen once, and the ten largest hold approximately 23%. The sequence was obtained from a man aged 30-40 years in good health. The sample was blood.

CDR3 region: CSARPSLQETQYF. The CDR3 DNA reads TGCAGTGCTAGGCCCAGTCTCCAAGAGACCCAGTACTTC. This sequence joins TRBV20-1 and TRBJ2-5, with unresolved D. The CDR3 is 13 amino acids. The V end lost 3 bases, the J end lost 1 base, and 9 bases lay between the germline ends. CDR1 and CDR2 from the germline V gene are DFQATT and SNEGSKA (reference sequence).